This T cell receptor (beta chain) was identified during a study of T cells in Graves' hyperthyroidism and ophthalmopathy. RNA transcripts were the template for amplifying TCR beta CDR3 regions. Initially, a first-round RT-PCR of the TCR CDR3 employed the HTBI primer set. TCRdb fed the multiplex PCR reads into MiXCR, producing one record per CDR3 protein. Here the sample spans around 600,000 distinct CDR3 sequences, approximately 14% being singletons. Germline V gene lookup returns CDR1 SGHVS and CDR2 FNYEAQ. Trimming at V came to 5 bases and at J to 0 bases, leaving 7 bases not matched to a gene. The CDR3 is 16 amino acids. This clonotype showed up many times.

Sample: blood. The sequence was obtained from a woman aged 45-60 years with Graves' ophthalmopathy. The V gene is TRBV7-6, the J gene TRBJ2-3, with 8 bases fitting TRBD1. CDR3 in DNA: TGTGCCAGCAGCCACGGACAGGGTTTCAGCACAGATACGCAGTATTTT. The encoded protein is CASSHGQGFSTDTQYF.